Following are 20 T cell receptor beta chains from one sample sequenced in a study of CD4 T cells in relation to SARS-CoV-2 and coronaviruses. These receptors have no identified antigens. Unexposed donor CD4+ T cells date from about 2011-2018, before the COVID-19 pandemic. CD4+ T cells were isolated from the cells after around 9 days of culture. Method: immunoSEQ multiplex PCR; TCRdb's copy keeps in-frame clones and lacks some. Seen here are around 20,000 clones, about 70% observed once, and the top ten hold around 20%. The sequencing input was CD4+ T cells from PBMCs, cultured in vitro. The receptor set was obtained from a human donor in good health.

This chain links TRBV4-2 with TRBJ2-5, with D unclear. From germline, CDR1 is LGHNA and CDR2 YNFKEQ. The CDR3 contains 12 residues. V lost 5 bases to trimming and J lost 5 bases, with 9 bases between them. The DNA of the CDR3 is TGTGCCAGCAGCGCGACCGGGGAGACCCAGTACTTC. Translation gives CASSATGETQYF.

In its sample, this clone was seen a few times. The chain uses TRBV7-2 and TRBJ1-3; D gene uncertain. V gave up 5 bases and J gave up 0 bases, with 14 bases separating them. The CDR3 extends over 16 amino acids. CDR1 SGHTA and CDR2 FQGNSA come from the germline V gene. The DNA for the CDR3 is TGTGCCAGCAGCATTCGTGAGGGTAGCTCTGGAAACACCATATATTTT. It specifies CASSIREGSSGNTIYF.

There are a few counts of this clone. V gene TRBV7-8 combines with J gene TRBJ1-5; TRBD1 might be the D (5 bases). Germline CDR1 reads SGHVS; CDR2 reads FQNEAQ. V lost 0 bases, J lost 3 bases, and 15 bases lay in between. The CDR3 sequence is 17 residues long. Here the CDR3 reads CASSLARRLGVNQPQHF. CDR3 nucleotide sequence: TGTGCCAGCAGCTTAGCGCGTCGCCTGGGGGTCAATCAGCCCCAGCATTTT.

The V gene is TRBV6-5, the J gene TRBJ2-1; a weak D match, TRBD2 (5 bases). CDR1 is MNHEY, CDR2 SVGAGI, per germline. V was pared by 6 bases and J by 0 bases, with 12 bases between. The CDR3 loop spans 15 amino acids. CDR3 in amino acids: CASSRERSSYNEQFF. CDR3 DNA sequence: TGTGCCAGCAGCCGCGAGCGGAGCTCCTACAATGAGCAGTTCTTC.

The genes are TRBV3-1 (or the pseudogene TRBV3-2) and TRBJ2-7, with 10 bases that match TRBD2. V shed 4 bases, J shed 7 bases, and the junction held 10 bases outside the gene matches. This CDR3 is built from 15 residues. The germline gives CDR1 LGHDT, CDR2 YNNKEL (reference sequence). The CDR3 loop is CASSLVAGGPYEQYF. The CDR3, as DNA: TGTGCCAGCAGCCTTGTAGCGGGAGGCCCTTATGAGCAGTACTTC.

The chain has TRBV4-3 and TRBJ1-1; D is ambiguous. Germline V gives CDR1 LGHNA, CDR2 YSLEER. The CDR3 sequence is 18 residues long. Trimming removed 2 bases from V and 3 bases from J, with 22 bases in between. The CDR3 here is CASSQRSIIRSGDTEAFF. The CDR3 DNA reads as TGCGCCAGCAGCCAAAGATCTATTATTCGTTCAGGCGACACTGAAGCTTTCTTT.

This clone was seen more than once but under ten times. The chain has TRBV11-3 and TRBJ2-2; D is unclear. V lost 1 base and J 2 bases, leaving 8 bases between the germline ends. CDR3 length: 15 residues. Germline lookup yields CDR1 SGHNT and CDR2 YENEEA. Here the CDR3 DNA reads TGTGCCAGCAGCTTAGGCCGTTACAACACCGGGGAGCTGTTTTTT. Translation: CASSLGRYNTGELFF.

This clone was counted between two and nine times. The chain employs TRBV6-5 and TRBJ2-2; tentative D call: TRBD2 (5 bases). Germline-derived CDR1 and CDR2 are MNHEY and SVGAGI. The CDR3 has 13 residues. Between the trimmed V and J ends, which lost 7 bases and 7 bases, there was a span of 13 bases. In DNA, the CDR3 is TGTGCCAGCATCACGGCGGGTAACGGGGAGCTGTTTTTT. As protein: CASITAGNGELFF.

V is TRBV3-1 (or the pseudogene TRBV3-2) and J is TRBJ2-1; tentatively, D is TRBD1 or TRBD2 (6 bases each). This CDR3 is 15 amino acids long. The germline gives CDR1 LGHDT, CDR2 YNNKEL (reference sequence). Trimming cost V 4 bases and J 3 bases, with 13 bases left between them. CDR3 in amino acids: CASSPRGLSYNEQFF. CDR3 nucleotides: TGTGCCAGCAGCCCCAGGGGACTCAGCTACAATGAGCAGTTCTTC.

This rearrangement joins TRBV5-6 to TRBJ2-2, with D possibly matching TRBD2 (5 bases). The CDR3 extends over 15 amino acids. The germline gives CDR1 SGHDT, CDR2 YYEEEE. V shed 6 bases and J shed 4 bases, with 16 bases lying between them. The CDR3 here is CASTPDLGATGELFF. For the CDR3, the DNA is TGTGCCAGCACCCCGGACTTGGGAGCCACCGGGGAGCTGTTTTTT.

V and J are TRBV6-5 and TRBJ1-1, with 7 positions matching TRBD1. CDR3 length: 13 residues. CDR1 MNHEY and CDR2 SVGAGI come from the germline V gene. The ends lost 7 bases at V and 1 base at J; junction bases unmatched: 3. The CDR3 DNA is TGTGCCAGCAAGGGGGCCGGGAACACTGAAGCTTTCTTT. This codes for CASKGAGNTEAFF.

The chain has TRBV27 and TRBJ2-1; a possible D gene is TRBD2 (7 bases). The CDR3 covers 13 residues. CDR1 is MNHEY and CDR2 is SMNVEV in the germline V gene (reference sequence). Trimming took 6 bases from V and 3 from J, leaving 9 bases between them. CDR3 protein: CASRRGGYNEQFF. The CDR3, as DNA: TGTGCCAGCAGGAGGGGGGGCTACAATGAGCAGTTCTTC.

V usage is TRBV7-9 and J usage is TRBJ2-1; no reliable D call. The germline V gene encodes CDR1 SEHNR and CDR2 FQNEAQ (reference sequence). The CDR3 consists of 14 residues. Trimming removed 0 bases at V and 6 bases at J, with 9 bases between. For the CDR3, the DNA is TGTGCCAGCAGCTTAGCGCCAACCATCAATGAGCAGTTCTTC. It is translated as CASSLAPTINEQFF.

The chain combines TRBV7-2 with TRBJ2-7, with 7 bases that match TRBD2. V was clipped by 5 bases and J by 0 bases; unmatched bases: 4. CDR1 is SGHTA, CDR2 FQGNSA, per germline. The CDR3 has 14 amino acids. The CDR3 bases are TGTGCCAGCAGCCCCGGGGGGTACTCCTACGAGCAGTACTTC. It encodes CASSPGGYSYEQYF.

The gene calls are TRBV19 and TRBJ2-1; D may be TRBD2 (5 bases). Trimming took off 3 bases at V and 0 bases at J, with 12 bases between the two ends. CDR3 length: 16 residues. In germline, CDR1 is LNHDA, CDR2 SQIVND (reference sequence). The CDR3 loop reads CASSIWLAISYNEQFF. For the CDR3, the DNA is TGTGCCAGTAGTATCTGGCTAGCCATCTCCTACAATGAGCAGTTCTTC.

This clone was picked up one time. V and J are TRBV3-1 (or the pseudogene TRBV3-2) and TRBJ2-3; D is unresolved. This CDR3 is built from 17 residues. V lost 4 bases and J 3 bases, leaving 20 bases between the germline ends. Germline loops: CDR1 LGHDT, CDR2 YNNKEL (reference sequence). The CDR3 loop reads CASSPNFGKVGTDTQYF. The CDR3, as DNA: TGTGCCAGCAGCCCAAACTTTGGTAAAGTTGGTACAGATACGCAGTATTTT.

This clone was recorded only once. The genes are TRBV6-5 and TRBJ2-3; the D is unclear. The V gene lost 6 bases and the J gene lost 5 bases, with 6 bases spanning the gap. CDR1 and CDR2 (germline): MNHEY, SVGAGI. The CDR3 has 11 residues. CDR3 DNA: TGTGCCAGCAGCCGGAGAGATACGCAGTATTTT. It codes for CASSRRDTQYF.

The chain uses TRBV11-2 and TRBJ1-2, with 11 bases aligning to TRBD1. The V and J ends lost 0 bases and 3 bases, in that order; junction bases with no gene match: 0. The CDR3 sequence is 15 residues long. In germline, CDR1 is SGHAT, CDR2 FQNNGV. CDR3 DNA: TGTGCCAGCAGCTTAGAGGGACAGGGGGACTATGGCTACACCTTC. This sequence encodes CASSLEGQGDYGYTF.

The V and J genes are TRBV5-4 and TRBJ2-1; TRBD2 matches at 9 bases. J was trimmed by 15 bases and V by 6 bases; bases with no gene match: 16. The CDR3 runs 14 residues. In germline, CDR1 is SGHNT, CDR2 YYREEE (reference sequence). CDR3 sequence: CASTPGREGVIRFF. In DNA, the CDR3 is TGTGCCAGCACCCCCGGGCGGGAGGGAGTGATAAGGTTCTTC.

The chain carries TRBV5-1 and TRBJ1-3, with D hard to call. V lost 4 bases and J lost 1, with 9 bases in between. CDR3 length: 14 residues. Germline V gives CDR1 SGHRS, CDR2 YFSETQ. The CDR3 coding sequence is TGCGCCAGCAGCCTACAGAGTTCTGGAAACACCATATATTTT. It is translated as CASSLQSSGNTIYF.